A selection of T cell receptor beta chains follows, all from one sample in a study of Ad26.COV2.S vaccination and SARS-CoV-2 variants. TCRdb keeps only in-frame clones here, not all; method: immunoSEQ multiplex PCR. This sample has hundreds of thousands of clones, with approximately 88% found just once. The sequencing here drew on peripheral blood, taken in a trial of Ad26.COV2.S vaccine versus placebo. These receptors all stem from a person between 18 and 60 years old who received the Ad26.COV2.S COVID-19 vaccine or a placebo. Both conserved end residues are part of each CDR3. The D gene is left open where the match is weak. Expanded clones are given a class, and other clones once, few, many or no size at all.

V gene	clone size	D gene	J gene	CDR3 DNA	CDR3 protein
TRBV9	NA	TRBD2	TRBJ2-1	TGTGCCAGCAGCGGCGGACTAGCGGGAGGCTATGAGCAGTTCTTC	CASSGGLAGGYEQFF
TRBV29-1	NA	TRBD1	TRBJ2-5	TGCAGCGTTGGGACAGGGGGCCCAGAGACCCAGTACTTC	CSVGTGGPETQYF
TRBV6-4	NA	TRBD1	TRBJ2-7	TGTGCCAGCAGGACCCCGGACAGGGGGGCCCATCCCTACGAGCAGTACTTC	CASRTPDRGAHPYEQYF
TRBV7-9	NA	TRBD1	TRBJ1-2	TGTGCCAGCAGCGGCCCGTGGGGACAGACAAACTATGGCTACACCTTC	CASSGPWGQTNYGYTF
TRBV28	NA	NA	TRBJ2-7	TGTGCCAGCAGTTCGGCCACCCCCTACGAGCAGTACTTC	CASSSATPYEQYF
TRBV4-2	NA	NA	TRBJ2-7	TGTGCCAGCAGCACCAATAAAGCCTACGAGCAGTACTTC	CASSTNKAYEQYF
TRBV30	NA	TRBD1	TRBJ1-2	TGTGCCTGGAGCCCACAGGGGACCTATGGCTACACCTTC	CAWSPQGTYGYTF
TRBV12-3/TRBV12-4	NA	NA	TRBJ1-1	TGTGCCAGCAGTTCCCGACTTATTGAAGCTTTCTTT	CASSSRLIEAFF
TRBV18	NA	NA	TRBJ2-7	TGTGCCAGCTCACCAACGGCAGGGGGGGCCTACGAGCAGTACTTC	CASSPTAGGAYEQYF
TRBV19	NA	NA	TRBJ2-7	TGTGCCAGTGCAACGGACGGGTCCTACGAGCAGTACTTC	CASATDGSYEQYF
TRBV7-2	NA	TRBD1	TRBJ2-1	TGTGCCAGCAGCTCAGGGACAGGGACGAATGAGCAGTTCTTC	CASSSGTGTNEQFF
TRBV5-6	NA	TRBD1	TRBJ1-4	TGTGCCAGCAGCTTAACAGGGGGCTCTGAAAAACTGTTTTTT	CASSLTGGSEKLFF
TRBV27	NA	NA	TRBJ2-7	TGTGCCAGCAGTTTATCGGGGCCCTACGAGCAGTACTTC	CASSLSGPYEQYF
TRBV5-5	NA	TRBD1	TRBJ2-4	TGTGCCAGCAGCTTCGAGGACAGGGGAGCCAAAAACATTCAGTACTTC	CASSFEDRGAKNIQYF
TRBV27	NA	TRBD1	TRBJ1-2	TGTGCCAGCAGTTCCACGGACAGGGCGTCTAACTATGGCTACACCTTC	CASSSTDRASNYGYTF
TRBV18	NA	NA	TRBJ1-5	TGTGCCAGCTCACCACCCTATAGCAATCAGCCCCAGCATTTT	CASSPPYSNQPQHF
TRBV5-1	NA	TRBD2	TRBJ2-1	TGCGCCAGTTCGCGGGCTAGCGGGGGGGCCTATGATGAGCAGTTCTTC	CASSRASGGAYDEQFF
TRBV19	NA	NA	TRBJ1-2	TGTGCCAGTACCGCTACAGGGACCTATGGCTACACCTTC	CASTATGTYGYTF
TRBV5-6	once	NA	TRBJ1-1	TGTGCCAGCAGCTTTTGGGTATCAGGGCGGACTGAAGCTTTCTTT	CASSFWVSGRTEAFF